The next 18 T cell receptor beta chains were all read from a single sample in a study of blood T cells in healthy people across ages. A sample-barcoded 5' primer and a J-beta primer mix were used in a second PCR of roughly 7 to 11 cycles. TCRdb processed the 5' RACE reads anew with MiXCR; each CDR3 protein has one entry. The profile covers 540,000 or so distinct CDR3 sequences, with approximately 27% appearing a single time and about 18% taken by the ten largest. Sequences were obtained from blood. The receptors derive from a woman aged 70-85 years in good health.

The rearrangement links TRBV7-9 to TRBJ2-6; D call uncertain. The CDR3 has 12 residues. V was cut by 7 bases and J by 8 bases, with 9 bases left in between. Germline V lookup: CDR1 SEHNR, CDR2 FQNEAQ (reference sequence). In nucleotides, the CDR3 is TGTGCCAGCACTCCAGTGCCCAACGTCCTGACTTTC. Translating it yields CASTPVPNVLTF.

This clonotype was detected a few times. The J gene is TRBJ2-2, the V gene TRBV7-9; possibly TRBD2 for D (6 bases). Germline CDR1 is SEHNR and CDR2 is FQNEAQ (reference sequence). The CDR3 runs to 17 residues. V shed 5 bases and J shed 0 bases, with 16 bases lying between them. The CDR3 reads CASSLTRGAPNTGELFF. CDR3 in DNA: TGTGCCAGCAGCCTAACCCGCGGGGCCCCGAACACCGGGGAGCTGTTTTTT.

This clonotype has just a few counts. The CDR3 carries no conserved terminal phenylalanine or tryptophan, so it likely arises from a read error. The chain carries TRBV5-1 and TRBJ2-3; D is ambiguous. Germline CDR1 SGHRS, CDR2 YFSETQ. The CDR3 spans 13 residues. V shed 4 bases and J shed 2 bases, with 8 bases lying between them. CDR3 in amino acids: CASSVDPTDTQYL. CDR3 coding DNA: TGCGCCAGCAGCGTGGACCCCACAGATACGCAGTATCTT.

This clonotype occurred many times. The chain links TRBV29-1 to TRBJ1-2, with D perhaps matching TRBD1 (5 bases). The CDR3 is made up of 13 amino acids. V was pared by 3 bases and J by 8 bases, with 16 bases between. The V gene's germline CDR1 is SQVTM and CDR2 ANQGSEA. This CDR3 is CSVEGRSAFGYTF. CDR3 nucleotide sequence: TGCAGCGTTGAGGGGCGGTCGGCTTTCGGCTACACCTTC.

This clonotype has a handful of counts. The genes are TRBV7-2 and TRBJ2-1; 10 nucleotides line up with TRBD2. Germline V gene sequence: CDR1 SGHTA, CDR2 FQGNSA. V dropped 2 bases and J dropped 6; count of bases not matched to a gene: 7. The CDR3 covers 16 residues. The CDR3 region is CASSLLAGVSGNEQFF. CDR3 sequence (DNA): TGTGCCAGCAGCTTACTAGCGGGGGTATCTGGCAATGAGCAGTTCTTC.

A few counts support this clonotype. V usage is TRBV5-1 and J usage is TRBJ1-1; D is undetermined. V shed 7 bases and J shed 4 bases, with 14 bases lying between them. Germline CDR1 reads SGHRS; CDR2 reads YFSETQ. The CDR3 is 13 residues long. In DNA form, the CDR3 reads TGCGCCAGCTCTCCTGACTGGGGCACTGAAGCTTTCTTT. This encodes CASSPDWGTEAFF.

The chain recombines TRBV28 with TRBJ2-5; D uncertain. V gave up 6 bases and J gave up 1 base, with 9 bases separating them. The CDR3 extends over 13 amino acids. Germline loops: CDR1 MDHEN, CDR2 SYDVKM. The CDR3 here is CASRPAAQETQYF. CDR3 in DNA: TGTGCCAGCAGGCCAGCCGCCCAAGAGACCCAGTACTTC.

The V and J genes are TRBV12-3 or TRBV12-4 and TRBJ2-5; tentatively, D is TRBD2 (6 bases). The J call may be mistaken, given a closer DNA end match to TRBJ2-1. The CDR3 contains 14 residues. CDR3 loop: CASSLAGKRNEQFF. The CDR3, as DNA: TGTGCCAGCAGTTTGGCGGGAAAAAGGAATGAGCAGTTCTTC.

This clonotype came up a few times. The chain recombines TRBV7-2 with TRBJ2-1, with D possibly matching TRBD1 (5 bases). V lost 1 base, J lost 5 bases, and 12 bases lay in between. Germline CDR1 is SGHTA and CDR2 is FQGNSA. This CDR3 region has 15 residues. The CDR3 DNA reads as TGTGCCAGCAGCTTAGGGCCAGGGCACAACAATGAGCAGTTCTTC. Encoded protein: CASSLGPGHNNEQFF.

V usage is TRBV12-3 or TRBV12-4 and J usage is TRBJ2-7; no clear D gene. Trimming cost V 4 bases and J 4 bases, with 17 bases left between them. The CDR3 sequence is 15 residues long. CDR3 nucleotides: TGTGCCAGCAGTTCTGAATACAGAGATAAGTACGAGCAGTACTTC. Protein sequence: CASSSEYRDKYEQYF.

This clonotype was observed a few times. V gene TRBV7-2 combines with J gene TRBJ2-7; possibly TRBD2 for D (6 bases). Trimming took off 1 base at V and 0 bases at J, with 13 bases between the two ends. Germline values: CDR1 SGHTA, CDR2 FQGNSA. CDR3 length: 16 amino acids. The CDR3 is CASSLDTGVGSYEQYF. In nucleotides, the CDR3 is TGTGCCAGCAGCTTAGATACGGGAGTAGGCTCCTACGAGCAGTACTTC.

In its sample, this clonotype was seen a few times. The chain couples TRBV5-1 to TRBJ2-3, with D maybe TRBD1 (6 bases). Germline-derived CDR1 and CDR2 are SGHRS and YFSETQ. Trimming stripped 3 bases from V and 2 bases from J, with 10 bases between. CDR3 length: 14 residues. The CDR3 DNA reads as TGCGCCAGCAGCTCGGACAGAAACACAGATACGCAGTATTTT. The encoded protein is CASSSDRNTDTQYF.

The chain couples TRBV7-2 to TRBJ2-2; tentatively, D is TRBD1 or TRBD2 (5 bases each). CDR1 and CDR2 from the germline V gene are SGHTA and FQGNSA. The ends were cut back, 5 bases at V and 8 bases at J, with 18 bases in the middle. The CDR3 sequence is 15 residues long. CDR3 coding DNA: TGTGCCAGCAGCCTGACCCGGGACCTTGGAGGGGAGCTGTTTTTT. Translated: CASSLTRDLGGELFF.

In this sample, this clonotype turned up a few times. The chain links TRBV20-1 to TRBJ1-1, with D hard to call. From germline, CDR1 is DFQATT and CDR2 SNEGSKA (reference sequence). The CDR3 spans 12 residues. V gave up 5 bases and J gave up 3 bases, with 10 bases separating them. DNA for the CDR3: TGCAGTGCTCCTCAGAGGGACACTGAAGCTTTCTTT. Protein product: CSAPQRDTEAFF.

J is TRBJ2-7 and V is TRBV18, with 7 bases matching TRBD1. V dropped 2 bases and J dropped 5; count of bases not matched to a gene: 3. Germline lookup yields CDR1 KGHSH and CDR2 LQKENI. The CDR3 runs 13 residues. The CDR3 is CASSPSQGHEQYF. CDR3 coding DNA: TGTGCCAGCTCACCATCACAGGGGCACGAGCAGTACTTC. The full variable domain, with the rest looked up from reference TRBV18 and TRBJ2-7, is NAGVMQNPRHLVRRRGQEARLRCSPMKGHSHVYWYRQLPEEGLKFMVYLQKENIIDESGMPKERFSAEFPKEGPSILRIQQVVRGDSAAYFCASSPSQGHEQYFGPGTRLTVT.

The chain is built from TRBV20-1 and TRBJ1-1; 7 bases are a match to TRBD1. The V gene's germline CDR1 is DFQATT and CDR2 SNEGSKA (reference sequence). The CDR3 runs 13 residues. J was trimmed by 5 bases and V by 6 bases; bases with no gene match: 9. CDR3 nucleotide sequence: TGCAGTGCCCAACCACAGACAGGGACTGAAGCTTTCTTT. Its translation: CSAQPQTGTEAFF.

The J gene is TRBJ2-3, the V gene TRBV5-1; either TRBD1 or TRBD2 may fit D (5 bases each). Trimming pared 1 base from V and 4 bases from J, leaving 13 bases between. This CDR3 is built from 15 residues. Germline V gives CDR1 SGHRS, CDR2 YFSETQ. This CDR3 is CASSLMGLEADTQYF. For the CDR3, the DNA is TGCGCCAGCAGCTTGATGGGGCTGGAGGCAGATACGCAGTATTTT.

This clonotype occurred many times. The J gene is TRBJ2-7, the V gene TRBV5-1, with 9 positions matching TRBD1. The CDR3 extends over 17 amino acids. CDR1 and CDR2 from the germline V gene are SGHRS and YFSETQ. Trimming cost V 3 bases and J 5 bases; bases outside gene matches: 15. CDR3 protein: CASSSELRGTGQDEQYF. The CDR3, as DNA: TGCGCCAGCAGCTCAGAGCTCCGTGGGACAGGGCAAGACGAGCAGTACTTC.